This T cell receptor (beta chain) was profiled in a study of human T cells and chemical hapten exposure. TCRdb ran MiXCR on the RACE reads and lists one entry per CDR3 protein. The sample yields about 400,000 distinct CDR3 sequences, about 6% seen once. With 0 bases clipped from V and 3 bases from J, the junction kept 6 bases outside the gene matches. In germline, CDR1 is LGHDT, CDR2 YNNKEL (reference sequence). The CDR3 consists of 17 residues. Time point denoted: patch test 2, 6 weeks after DPC sensitization. Indicated treatment: therapeutic diphenylcyclopropenone sensitization with weekly scalp DPC.

The chain has TRBV3-1 and TRBJ1-1; 11 positions agree with TRBD1. The source of this sequence is a woman aged 18-29 years with alopecia areata. Some clones in this sample may be carry-over from other donors' samples. The material was whole blood, obtained in connection with sensitization to the hapten diphenylcyclopropenone (DPC). The CDR3 DNA sequence: TGTGCCAGCAGCCAAGATTGGACAGGGGGCATATACACTGAAGCTTTCTTT. Residues: CASSQDWTGGIYTEAFF. The variable domain in full, with the rest retrieved from reference TRBV3-1 and TRBJ1-1, is DTAVSQTPKYLVTQMGNDKSIKCEQNLGHDTMYWYKQDSKKFLKIMFSYNNKELIINETVPNRFSPKSPDKAHLNLHINSLELGDSAVYFCASSQDWTGGIYTEAFFGQGTRLTVV.